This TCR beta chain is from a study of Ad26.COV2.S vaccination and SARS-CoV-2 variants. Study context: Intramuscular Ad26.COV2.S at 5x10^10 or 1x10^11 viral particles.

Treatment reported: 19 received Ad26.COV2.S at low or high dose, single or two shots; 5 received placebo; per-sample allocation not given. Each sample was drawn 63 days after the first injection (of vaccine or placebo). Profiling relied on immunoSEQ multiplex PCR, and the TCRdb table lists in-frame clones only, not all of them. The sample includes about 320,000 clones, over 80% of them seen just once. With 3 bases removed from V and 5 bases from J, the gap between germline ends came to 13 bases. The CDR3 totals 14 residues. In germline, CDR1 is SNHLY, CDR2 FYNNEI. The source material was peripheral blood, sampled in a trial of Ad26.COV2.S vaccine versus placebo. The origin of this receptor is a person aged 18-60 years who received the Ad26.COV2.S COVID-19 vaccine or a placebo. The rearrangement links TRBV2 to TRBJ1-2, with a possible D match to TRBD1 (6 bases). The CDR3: CASSDTGGTYGYTF. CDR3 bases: TGTGCCAGCAGTGACACGGGGGGCACGTATGGCTACACCTTC.